The entry below describes one T cell receptor (beta chain). There is no known antigen for this receptor. The CDR3 end falls 3 residues outside the read, so it is completed with the germline J gene. The CDR3 measures 15 amino acids from cysteine to phenylalanine. The 36 bases shown cover part of the CDR3, and their frame starts at base 1. The germline V gene (reference sequence) provides CDR1 LNHDA and CDR2 SQIVND. Every participant had a single incident cervical HPV16 infection, and prevalent HPV16 infections were excluded. Cervical HPV DNA was detected with MY09/MY11 PCR, and genotyping was done with dot-blot hybridization. Fifteen mL of heparinized blood was centrifuged, after which the buffy coat was aliquoted, frozen at -30 degrees C, and then stored at -80 degrees C. QIAGEN kits were used to extract genomic DNA from buffy coat specimens. These data originate in a study of T cells in women clearing cervical HPV infection (dated 2018 in TCRdb). As for the study more broadly: The cases were approximately 25 women with histologically confirmed HPV16-related CIN3 or worse, and 2 of these cases were invasive cancers. The controls were about 25 women whose single incident HPV16 infection cleared within 12 months with no development of precancer or cancer. Blood from cases was collected at the visit where the lesion was first found, while blood from controls was collected once the infection could no longer be detected. Among cases, blood sampling occurred a median of about 150 days after lesion detection, with an interquartile range of about 80 to 200 days. HLA typing was available for only a few women, so HLA type could not be excluded as a confounder. This exploratory proof-of-principle case-control study, nested within the Guanacaste HPV Natural History Study in Costa Rica, compared TCR repertoires among women with different cervical HPV16 outcomes. Cases were matched to controls by age within five years and by the year the sample was collected. A median age of around 30 years was observed in cases versus approximately 40 in controls, and no significant differences in baseline characteristics were found. In the parent cohort, roughly 10,000 women aged 18 or older were enrolled in Guanacaste, Costa Rica, during 1993 to 1994 and were followed for roughly seven years. Quality controls consisted of five blinded duplicates per group, for a total of around 60 samples made up of some 50 participants and roughly ten replicates.

On the study overall, not on this receptor specifically: TRBV6-7 relative abundance was lower in cases than in controls (roughly 0.11% versus 0.16%; Bonferroni P = 0.0008). Whether associations preceded infection or resulted from infection could not be shown with the cross-sectional design, and effector/memory subsets and HPV-specific T cells were not isolated. Because T-cell numbers per sample were unknown, differences in richness could reflect varying T-cell content rather than repertoire biology. Random forest classifiers that combined richness and V gene abundances separated cases from controls with an estimated AUC of under 0.85. TCR repertoire richness was significantly higher in CIN3+ cases than in controls across sequencing depths, while evenness did not differ.

TCR beta CDR3 regions were amplified by multiplex PCR from an average of roughly 1.1 ug genomic DNA per sample using the immunoSEQ assay. The assay corrected primer bias using a complete synthetic TCR repertoire to establish an amplification baseline. The amplicons were sequenced using the Illumina platform. Concerning the study's data processing: Sequence errors were corrected by clustering with frequency ratios and a modified nearest-neighbor algorithm, and the sequences were then analyzed in the immunoSEQ Analyzer using IMGT gene definitions. At each rarefaction depth, TCR richness and evenness were averaged over 20 rarefaction repeats, and samples with fewer sequences than the depth were excluded. Wilcoxon rank sum tests with FDR correction were used to compare relative abundances of V, D and J genes between the groups. Blinded duplicates gave an intraclass correlation of 95.6% for TCR richness and an average of 76.4% across under 75 gene segments. The table comes from immuneACCESS by way of TCRdb, which keeps in-frame sequences with V and J called. Part of the clones is missing from these tables; in studies checked, under half for an unresolved V gene and the rest for unknown reasons. Clone size and the V and J calls come from that table; the DNA yielded D and trimming. This sample's table lists 35,000 to 45,000 clones. Roughly 6% of the sample lies in the top ten.

The sequencing sample was made of blood buffy coat. The clonotype was recovered from a woman between 18 and 70 years old with a cervical HPV16 infection that either progressed to CIN3+ or cleared (not recorded which). Here the chain combines TRBV19 and TRBJ2-3; TRBD1 aligns with 7 central bases. CDR3 DNA, as far as it was read: TGTGCCAGTACCCCGTCTTTAGGGGGCGCCGAGACG. It codes for CASTPSLGGAET. The CDR3 reads in full as CASTPSLGGAETQYF.